The clone carrying this T cell receptor beta chain has a handful of counts. What it binds is not known. Template-switching 5'RACE yielded the TCR cDNA; a universal primer site and UMIs were added in the process. TCRdb itself ran the 5' RACE reads through MiXCR, one entry per CDR3 protein. This table has about 630,000 distinct CDR3 sequences, about 12% appearing once. The sample belongs to a study of T cells after yellow fever vaccination. Study in general: Fractions of low cell number were prepared using SMART-Seq v4 Ultra Low Input. Whole-study findings and limits: Some clonotypes were seen in both the CD4 and the CD8 compartments. These made up a small share and likely arose from convergent recombination.

This CDR3 spans 14 amino acids. V dropped 2 bases and J dropped 2 bases, with 8 bases sitting between them. The germline gives CDR1 MNHEY, CDR2 SMNVEV (reference sequence). This chain uses TRBV27 with TRBJ2-3, with D possibly TRBD1 on 6 matching bases. The clonotype comes from a man under 40 who received the YFV17D yellow fever vaccine. The sample here was PBMCs, taken on the day of the yellow fever booster vaccination. This CDR3 reads CASSLRDTTDTQYF. The CDR3 bases are TGTGCCAGCAGTTTACGGGACACCACAGATACGCAGTATTTT.